Listed below are T cell receptor beta chains from one sample, sequenced in a study of T cell changes during pregnancy in multiple sclerosis. Generated by immunoSEQ multiplex PCR, the TCRdb table keeps only in-frame clones and is missing some. The sample consists of around 30,000 clones, more than 80% of them appearing once. The specimen was CD8+ T cells from peripheral blood mononuclear cells, collected before pregnancy. Receptor source: a female donor with multiple sclerosis, enrolled in a pregnancy study. CDR3s include the opening cysteine and the closing phenylalanine or tryptophan. The D gene is left open where the match is weak. Clone size, where shown, is once, few, many, or a class for clones that have expanded.

clone_size: once; j_call: TRBJ2-3; d_call: NA; v_call: TRBV28; cdr3_aa: CASSTGFAWTYTQYF; cdr3_nt: TGTGCCAGCAGCACAGGGTTCGCATGGACTTATACGCAGTATTTT
clone_size: NA; j_call: TRBJ2-7; d_call: NA; v_call: TRBV7-9; cdr3_aa: CASSLRGQLDEQYF; cdr3_nt: TGTGCCAGCAGCTTGCGCGGGCAGCTGGACGAGCAGTACTTC
clone_size: NA; j_call: TRBJ2-5; d_call: TRBD2; v_call: TRBV7-2; cdr3_aa: CASLLAGEETQYF; cdr3_nt: TGTGCCAGCCTTCTAGCGGGGGAAGAGACCCAGTACTTC
clone_size: NA; j_call: TRBJ1-1; d_call: NA; v_call: TRBV29-1; cdr3_aa: CSVEGYQGTPEAFF; cdr3_nt: TGCAGCGTTGAAGGTTACCAGGGAACCCCTGAAGCTTTCTTT
clone_size: once; j_call: TRBJ2-7; d_call: TRBD1; v_call: TRBV7-9; cdr3_aa: CASSLVQGAYEQYF; cdr3_nt: TGTGCCAGCAGCTTAGTACAGGGGGCATACGAGCAGTACTTC
clone_size: NA; j_call: TRBJ1-2; d_call: NA; v_call: TRBV27; cdr3_aa: CASGRQAIGYTF; cdr3_nt: TGTGCCAGCGGCCGACAGGCAATTGGCTACACCTTC
clone_size: NA; j_call: TRBJ2-7; d_call: NA; v_call: TRBV7-9; cdr3_aa: CASSSGWPGEQYF; cdr3_nt: TGTGCCAGCAGCTCAGGGTGGCCCGGTGAGCAGTACTTC
clone_size: NA; j_call: TRBJ2-7; d_call: TRBD2; v_call: TRBV15; cdr3_aa: CATSRQGSLAGGSDYEQYF; cdr3_nt: TGTGCCACCAGCAGACAGGGGAGTCTAGCGGGGGGGTCCGACTACGAGCAGTACTTC
clone_size: once; j_call: TRBJ2-1; d_call: NA; v_call: TRBV4-3; cdr3_aa: CASSQEAASSYNEQFF; cdr3_nt: TGCGCCAGCAGCCAAGAGGCGGCGAGCTCCTACAATGAGCAGTTCTTC
clone_size: NA; j_call: TRBJ1-2; d_call: TRBD1; v_call: TRBV5-4; cdr3_aa: CASSGTGLYYGYTF; cdr3_nt: TGTGCCAGCAGCGGGACAGGGTTGTACTATGGCTACACCTTC
clone_size: NA; j_call: TRBJ2-6; d_call: NA; v_call: TRBV11-3; cdr3_aa: CASSKGASGANVLTF; cdr3_nt: TGTGCCAGCAGCAAAGGGGCGTCAGGGGCCAACGTCCTGACTTTC
clone_size: NA; j_call: TRBJ1-6; d_call: NA; v_call: TRBV4-1; cdr3_aa: CASSQVSQGAYNSPLHF; cdr3_nt: TGCGCCAGCAGCCAAGTATCTCAAGGGGCCTATAATTCACCCCTCCACTTT
clone_size: NA; j_call: TRBJ1-1; d_call: TRBD1; v_call: TRBV9; cdr3_aa: CASSVDPGQGMNTEAFF; cdr3_nt: TGTGCCAGCAGCGTAGATCCGGGACAGGGGATGAACACTGAAGCTTTCTTT
clone_size: NA; j_call: TRBJ2-1; d_call: NA; v_call: TRBV11-2; cdr3_aa: CASSLSGIAGLAVGQFF; cdr3_nt: TGTGCCAGCAGCTTATCAGGGATTGCAGGTCTCGCGGTGGGGCAGTTCTTC
clone_size: NA; j_call: TRBJ2-1; d_call: NA; v_call: TRBV2; cdr3_aa: CAGAGSYNEQFF; cdr3_nt: TGTGCCGGAGCCGGATCCTACAATGAGCAGTTCTTC
clone_size: NA; j_call: TRBJ1-1; d_call: TRBD1; v_call: TRBV4-1; cdr3_aa: CASSQGTGMNTEAFF; cdr3_nt: TGCGCCAGCAGCCAGGGGACAGGAATGAACACTGAAGCTTTCTTT
clone_size: NA; j_call: TRBJ2-2; d_call: NA; v_call: TRBV28; cdr3_aa: CASTTRGTAELFF; cdr3_nt: TGTGCCAGCACTACACGAGGGACTGCTGAACTGTTTTTT
clone_size: NA; j_call: TRBJ2-3; d_call: TRBD2; v_call: TRBV28; cdr3_aa: CASSHGAGLAVGGTQYF; cdr3_nt: TGTGCCAGCAGTCACGGCGCAGGACTAGCGGTAGGAGGTACGCAGTATTTT
clone_size: NA; j_call: TRBJ1-1; d_call: TRBD1; v_call: TRBV7-6; cdr3_aa: CASSPPRDRGTEAFF; cdr3_nt: TGTGCCAGCAGCCCGCCCCGAGACAGGGGCACTGAAGCTTTCTTT
clone_size: NA; j_call: TRBJ2-4; d_call: NA; v_call: TRBV7-9; cdr3_aa: CASSSEEDIQYF; cdr3_nt: TGTGCCAGCAGCTCAGAGGAGGACATTCAGTACTTC
clone_size: NA; j_call: TRBJ2-5; d_call: NA; v_call: TRBV19; cdr3_aa: CASSNRAGETQYF; cdr3_nt: TGTGCCAGTAGCAACAGGGCGGGAGAGACCCAGTACTTC
clone_size: NA; j_call: TRBJ2-1; d_call: NA; v_call: TRBV7-6; cdr3_aa: CASSLGYGFEQFF; cdr3_nt: TGTGCCAGCAGCTTGGGTTACGGGTTTGAGCAGTTCTTC
clone_size: NA; j_call: TRBJ2-7; d_call: NA; v_call: TRBV10-1; cdr3_aa: CASRHYRDFGYEQYF; cdr3_nt: TGCGCCAGCAGGCACTACCGGGACTTTGGCTACGAGCAGTACTTC
clone_size: NA; j_call: TRBJ2-1; d_call: NA; v_call: TRBV5-4; cdr3_aa: CASSEASVNEQFF; cdr3_nt: TGTGCCAGCAGCGAAGCGTCGGTCAATGAGCAGTTCTTC
clone_size: NA; j_call: TRBJ2-7; d_call: NA; v_call: TRBV13; cdr3_aa: CASSFQGSYEQYF; cdr3_nt: TGTGCCAGCAGCTTTCAGGGTAGCTACGAGCAGTACTTC
clone_size: NA; j_call: TRBJ1-3; d_call: NA; v_call: TRBV5-6; cdr3_aa: CASSLEGAGDSGNTIYF; cdr3_nt: TGTGCCAGCAGCTTGGAGGGAGCAGGGGACTCTGGAAACACCATATATTTT
clone_size: NA; j_call: TRBJ1-1; d_call: TRBD1; v_call: TRBV11-1; cdr3_aa: CASTRTGMNTEAFF; cdr3_nt: TGTGCCAGCACCCGGACAGGTATGAACACTGAAGCTTTCTTT
clone_size: NA; j_call: TRBJ2-4; d_call: NA; v_call: TRBV19; cdr3_aa: CASSILGVDIQYF; cdr3_nt: TGTGCCAGTAGTATCTTAGGGGTGGACATTCAGTACTTC
clone_size: NA; j_call: TRBJ1-2; d_call: NA; v_call: TRBV7-9; cdr3_aa: CASSLGTAEGYTF; cdr3_nt: TGTGCCAGCAGCTTAGGGACAGCTGAGGGCTACACCTTC
clone_size: once; j_call: TRBJ2-1; d_call: NA; v_call: TRBV11-2; cdr3_aa: CASSFQGGRSSYNEQFF; cdr3_nt: TGTGCCAGCAGCTTCCAAGGTGGGAGGAGCTCCTACAATGAGCAGTTCTTC
clone_size: NA; j_call: TRBJ1-1; d_call: NA; v_call: TRBV7-9; cdr3_aa: CASSLAGAANTEAFF; cdr3_nt: TGTGCCAGCAGCTTAGCGGGGGCAGCGAACACTGAAGCTTTCTTT
clone_size: NA; j_call: TRBJ2-7; d_call: NA; v_call: TRBV29-1; cdr3_aa: CSVEATDSYEQYF; cdr3_nt: TGCAGCGTTGAAGCGACAGACTCCTACGAGCAGTACTTC
clone_size: NA; j_call: TRBJ2-7; d_call: NA; v_call: TRBV9; cdr3_aa: CASSALDSSYEQYF; cdr3_nt: TGTGCCAGCAGCGCCCTGGACAGCTCCTACGAGCAGTACTTC
clone_size: NA; j_call: TRBJ2-5; d_call: NA; v_call: TRBV6-6; cdr3_aa: CASTRDYQETQYF; cdr3_nt: TGTGCCAGCACGAGGGACTACCAAGAGACCCAGTACTTC
clone_size: NA; j_call: TRBJ2-7; d_call: TRBD1; v_call: TRBV7-9; cdr3_aa: CASSTSDRASYEQYF; cdr3_nt: TGTGCCAGCAGCACCTCCGACAGGGCCTCCTACGAGCAGTACTTC
clone_size: NA; j_call: TRBJ2-1; d_call: TRBD2; v_call: TRBV7-3; cdr3_aa: CASSTPSGGHEQFF; cdr3_nt: TGTGCCAGCAGCACCCCTAGCGGGGGGCATGAGCAGTTCTTC
clone_size: NA; j_call: TRBJ2-7; d_call: TRBD2; v_call: TRBV6-5; cdr3_aa: CASSPLSGNYEQYF; cdr3_nt: TGTGCCAGCAGTCCCCTTAGCGGGAACTACGAGCAGTACTTC
clone_size: NA; j_call: TRBJ2-5; d_call: NA; v_call: TRBV5-1; cdr3_aa: CASSFRDQETQYF; cdr3_nt: TGCGCCAGCAGCTTCCGGGACCAAGAGACCCAGTACTTC
clone_size: few; j_call: TRBJ2-7; d_call: TRBD2; v_call: TRBV7-9; cdr3_aa: CASTGLADIYEQYF; cdr3_nt: TGTGCCAGCACCGGACTAGCGGATATCTACGAGCAGTACTTC
clone_size: NA; j_call: TRBJ2-2; d_call: TRBD2; v_call: TRBV7-9; cdr3_aa: CASSHVSAGEDGELFF; cdr3_nt: TGTGCCAGCAGCCACGTGAGCGCGGGGGAGGACGGGGAGCTGTTTTTT
clone_size: once; j_call: TRBJ2-7; d_call: TRBD1; v_call: TRBV28; cdr3_aa: CASSSSGGPTYEQYF; cdr3_nt: TGTGCCAGCAGTTCTTCAGGGGGCCCAACCTACGAGCAGTACTTC